What follows are 30 T cell receptor beta chains derived from one specimen sequenced in a study of a mutant IDH1 vaccine in newly diagnosed glioma. What these receptors recognize is not known. Using immunoSEQ multiplex PCR, the repertoire was profiled, and TCRdb retains in-frame clones only, with some absent. In the table there are tens of thousands of clones, 75% to 85% of which are singletons. Time point specified: week 11, during vaccination. It was 300 ug of mutant IDH1 20-mer peptide that made up each vaccine dose, given with topical imiquimod. The source material was PBMCs, sampled from a glioma patient whose treatment included an IDH1 peptide vaccine. The receptor set was obtained from a man aged 45-65 years with glioma.

The rearrangement links TRBV7-8 to TRBJ2-7, with 10 bases lining up with TRBD2. The CDR3 extends over 15 amino acids. Germline V lookup: CDR1 SGHVS, CDR2 FQNEAQ. V dropped 1 base and J dropped 3; count of bases not matched to a gene: 3. For the CDR3, the DNA is TGTGCCAGCAGCTTAGTTCCTAGCGGGAGCTACGAGCAGTACTTC. Translating it yields CASSLVPSGSYEQYF.

The V gene is TRBV7-8, the J gene TRBJ2-2; maybe TRBD1 (6 bases). The ends were cut back, 2 bases at V and 2 bases at J, with 12 bases in the middle. This CDR3 spans 16 amino acids. CDR1 and CDR2 from the germline V gene are SGHVS and FQNEAQ. CDR3: CASSLRQASNTGELFF. In nucleotides, the CDR3 is TGTGCCAGCAGCTTAAGACAGGCCAGCAACACCGGGGAGCTGTTTTTT.

The chain recombines TRBV7-9 with TRBJ2-1; D is uncertain. The CDR3 sequence is 15 residues long. Trimming cost V 0 bases and J 7 bases, with 13 bases left between them. Per the germline V gene, CDR1 is SEHNR and CDR2 is FQNEAQ (reference sequence). Written as DNA, the CDR3 is TGTGCCAGCAGCTTAGCGGCGGTATCGAGGAATGAGCAGTTCTTC. This encodes CASSLAAVSRNEQFF.

The V and J genes are TRBV27 and TRBJ2-5; 9 bases are a match to TRBD2. The trim removed 6 bases at V and 5 bases at J, leaving 10 bases unmatched. The CDR3 is made up of 15 amino acids. Germline V gene data show CDR1 as MNHEY and CDR2 as SMNVEV (reference sequence). CDR3: CASRHSGGTLETQYF. The CDR3 coding sequence is TGTGCCAGCAGACATAGCGGGGGAACTCTTGAGACCCAGTACTTC.

The chain carries TRBV29-1 and TRBJ2-7; D gene uncertain. The CDR3 covers 13 residues. The ends were cut back, 2 bases at V and 2 bases at J, with 10 bases in the middle. Germline V CDR1 and CDR2: SQVTM, ANQGSEA. The CDR3 loop reads CSVESVGAYEQYF. The CDR3 DNA sequence: TGCAGCGTTGAATCAGTTGGAGCCTACGAGCAGTACTTC.

This clone was seen once. The rearrangement uses TRBV25-1 and TRBJ1-2, with D possibly matching TRBD1 (5 bases). This CDR3 is built from 15 residues. Germline lookup yields CDR1 MGHDK and CDR2 SYGVNS. Trimming left V 3 bases short and J 5 bases short, with 16 bases between. The CDR3 DNA is TGTGCCAGCAGTGATTTATGGGGGGAAGGGTATGGCTACACCTTC. Translated: CASSDLWGEGYGYTF.

This clone occurred once. The gene calls are TRBV28 and TRBJ1-5; D remains unclear. Germline CDR1 and CDR2: MDHEN and SYDVKM. Trimming stripped 8 bases from V and 1 base from J, with 9 bases between. This CDR3 has 13 residues. For the CDR3, the DNA is TGTGCCAGCCGGTGGGGAAGCAATCAGCCCCAGCATTTT. Its protein product is CASRWGSNQPQHF.

This clone has more than one count but fewer than ten. The rearrangement links TRBV19 to TRBJ1-1; 10 bases match TRBD1. In germline, CDR1 is LNHDA, CDR2 SQIVND (reference sequence). The CDR3 contains 16 residues. The V segment lost 5 bases and the J segment 5 bases; nucleotides outside the gene matches: 11. The chain's CDR3 is CASSANMWDRGTEAFF. CDR3 DNA: TGTGCCAGTAGTGCCAATATGTGGGACAGGGGAACTGAAGCTTTCTTT.

The V and J genes are TRBV18 and TRBJ1-4, with 7 bases matching TRBD1. Losses at the gene ends were 4 bases for V and 7 bases for J; bases not matched to a gene: 3. The CDR3 contains 13 residues. CDR1 and CDR2 from the germline V gene are KGHSH and LQKENI. CDR3 region: CASSRDRVEKLFF. As DNA, the CDR3 is TGTGCCAGCTCACGGGACAGAGTTGAAAAACTGTTTTTT.

J is TRBJ1-1 and V is TRBV7-9, with unresolved D. Trimming shortened V by 7 bases and J by 6 bases, and 12 bases separated the two germline ends. The CDR3 is made up of 12 amino acids. Germline V gene sequence: CDR1 SEHNR, CDR2 FQNEAQ (reference sequence). The CDR3 nucleotides read TGTGCCAGCATCCTGGACGGGGCTGAAGCTTTCTTT. The encoded protein is CASILDGAEAFF.

The chain recombines TRBV7-2 with TRBJ1-6, with 12 nucleotides matching TRBD1. The germline V gene encodes CDR1 SGHTA and CDR2 FQGNSA. The V and J ends lost 8 bases and 9 bases, in that order; junction bases with no gene match: 5. The CDR3 has 14 residues. CDR3 nucleotide sequence: TGTGCCAGCTCGGGGACAGGGGGCTTTTCACCCCTCCACTTT. It specifies CASSGTGGFSPLHF.

The chain joins TRBV19 to TRBJ2-5, with D maybe TRBD1 (6 bases). Per the germline V gene, CDR1 is LNHDA and CDR2 is SQIVND (reference sequence). Trimming removed 7 bases from V and 4 bases from J, with 13 bases in between. This CDR3 is built from 13 residues. For the CDR3, the DNA is TGTGCCAGTAACCCGACAGGATTAGAGACCCAGTACTTC. Translation: CASNPTGLETQYF. Supplemented by reference TRBV19 and TRBJ2-5, the full variable domain reads DGGITQSPKYLFRKEGQNVTLSCEQNLNHDAMYWYRQDPGQGLRLIYYSQIVNDFQKGDIAEGYSVSREKKESFPLTVTSAQKNPTAFYLCASNPTGLETQYFGPGTRLLVL.

The J gene is TRBJ1-5, the V gene TRBV30; the D is unclear. CDR3 length: 13 amino acids. V was pared by 1 base and J by 9 bases, with 13 bases between. Germline CDR1 and CDR2: GTSNPN and SVGIG (reference sequence). The CDR3 protein is CAWSERSNSPQHF. The CDR3, as DNA: TGTGCCTGGAGTGAAAGGTCAAATTCGCCCCAGCATTTT.

The chain joins TRBV7-9 to TRBJ1-1, with a weak D call TRBD1 (5 bases). The V and J ends lost 6 bases and 3 bases respectively, with 23 bases between them. CDR3 length: 17 residues. Per the germline V gene, CDR1 is SEHNR and CDR2 is FQNEAQ (reference sequence). Here the CDR3 DNA reads TGTGCCAGCAGTATCACCCGAGGGGAGCCAGACCACACTGAAGCTTTCTTT. This encodes CASSITRGEPDHTEAFF.

V and J are TRBV25-1 and TRBJ2-3; D remains unclear. The CDR3 contains 12 residues. The germline gives CDR1 MGHDK, CDR2 SYGVNS. Trimming removed 4 bases from V and 1 base from J, with 3 bases in between. CDR3 sequence reads: CASSAGTDTQYF. In DNA, the CDR3 is TGTGCCAGCAGTGCTGGCACAGATACGCAGTATTTT.

The chain joins TRBV19 to TRBJ1-2; D unclear. Germline V gene sequence: CDR1 LNHDA, CDR2 SQIVND (reference sequence). The CDR3 covers 15 residues. V was cut by 3 bases and J by 8 bases, with 19 bases left in between. CDR3 bases: TGTGCCAGTAGTATCATACATAAGGGAAAGGAGGGCTACACCTTC. This sequence encodes CASSIIHKGKEGYTF.

The V and J genes are TRBV5-1 and TRBJ2-7; D is uncertain. The V end was cut by 1 base, the J end by 5 bases, with 7 bases between. The germline V gene encodes CDR1 SGHRS and CDR2 YFSETQ. The CDR3 is 12 residues long. The CDR3 here is CASSLRAHEQYF. The CDR3, as DNA: TGCGCCAGCAGCTTGAGGGCCCACGAGCAGTACTTC.

The table lists this clone with a few counts. The J gene is TRBJ2-7, the V gene TRBV5-8; 7 nucleotides align to TRBD2. Germline assignment: CDR1 SGHTS and CDR2 YDEGEE. This CDR3 contains 14 residues. The junction had 8 bases not matched to a gene; V was cut back by 6 bases and J by 2 bases. CDR3 region: CASTRGGSTYEQYF. The CDR3 DNA reads as TGTGCCAGCACCCGGGGAGGGTCCACCTACGAGCAGTACTTC.

The rearrangement joins TRBV2 to TRBJ1-1; D is ambiguous. Trimming stripped 6 bases from V and 1 base from J, with 3 bases between. Germline V CDR1 and CDR2: SNHLY, FYNNEI. The CDR3 loop spans 11 amino acids. The CDR3 here is CASRQNTEAFF. As DNA, the CDR3 is TGTGCCAGCAGACAGAACACTGAAGCTTTCTTT.

This clone was seen a few times. The chain links TRBV7-3 to TRBJ2-2; D perhaps matches TRBD1 (6 bases). CDR1 SGHTA and CDR2 FQGTGA come from the germline V gene. V was pared by 5 bases and J by 1 base, with 8 bases between. The CDR3 sequence is 14 residues long. This chain's CDR3 is CASSEDRNTGELFF. The CDR3 DNA follows: TGTGCCAGCAGCGAGGACAGGAACACCGGGGAGCTGTTTTTT.

The rearrangement links TRBV20-1 to TRBJ1-1; no reliable D call. Germline loops: CDR1 DFQATT, CDR2 SNEGSKA (reference sequence). The CDR3 is made up of 11 amino acids. V gave up 3 bases and J gave up 8 bases, with 10 bases separating them. This CDR3 is CSASIVEEAFF. CDR3 coding DNA: TGCAGTGCTAGTATTGTGGAAGAAGCTTTCTTT.

The V call is TRBV6-1, the J call TRBJ2-6, with 11 bases lining up with TRBD1. The CDR3 is made up of 18 amino acids. J was trimmed by 0 bases and V by 4 bases; bases with no gene match: 5. The V gene's germline CDR1 is MNHNS and CDR2 SASEGT. In nucleotides, the CDR3 is TGTGCCAGCAGTGCCTCCGGGACAGGGGGCTCTGGGGCCAACGTCCTGACTTTC. Translating gives CASSASGTGGSGANVLTF.

This clone was seen once. The J gene is TRBJ2-5, the V gene TRBV4-3, with a tentative D call TRBD1 (5 bases). The germline V gene has CDR1 LGHNA and CDR2 YSLEER. Trimming removed 0 bases at V and 0 bases at J, with 5 bases between. This CDR3 is built from 14 residues. The CDR3 coding sequence is TGCGCCAGCAGCCAAGAGACAGACCAAGAGACCCAGTACTTC. Translated, it gives CASSQETDQETQYF.

The V gene is TRBV11-3, the J gene TRBJ2-3; the match to TRBD2 covers 8 bases. J was trimmed by 6 bases and V by 3 bases; bases with no gene match: 8. The length of the CDR3 is 15 residues. Germline CDR1 and CDR2: SGHNT and YENEEA. The CDR3 reads CASSFSGGEADTQYF. CDR3 bases: TGTGCCAGCAGCTTCTCGGGGGGGGAAGCGGATACGCAGTATTTT.

The J gene is TRBJ2-7, the V gene TRBV7-2, with D maybe TRBD2 (5 bases). Germline V gene data show CDR1 as SGHTA and CDR2 as FQGNSA. With 3 bases removed from V and 6 bases from J, the gap between germline ends came to 9 bases. This CDR3 has 12 residues. CDR3 loop: CASSFRRGEQYF. DNA for the CDR3: TGTGCCAGCAGCTTTCGTCGGGGCGAGCAGTACTTC.

CDR3 sequence reads: CASSISGTGGNEQFF. The CDR3, as DNA: TGTGCCAGCAGCATATCCGGGACAGGGGGCAATGAGCAGTTCTTC. The chain uses TRBV7-8 and TRBJ2-1; TRBD1 aligns across 11 bases. The CDR3 loop spans 15 amino acids. Germline V gene data show CDR1 as SGHVS and CDR2 as FQNEAQ. V gave up 5 bases and J gave up 6 bases; unmatched junction bases: 6.

V usage is TRBV7-9 and J usage is TRBJ2-1, with 7 nucleotides matching TRBD1. J gave up 9 bases and V 3 bases, and 8 bases lay outside the gene matches. CDR3 length equals 14 residues. Looked up from germline, CDR1 is SEHNR and CDR2 is FQNEAQ (reference sequence). The CDR3 is CASSFYRGYGEQFF. The CDR3 DNA sequence: TGTGCCAGCAGCTTCTACAGGGGTTATGGTGAGCAGTTCTTC. The whole variable domain, filled in from reference TRBV7-9 and TRBJ2-1, reads DTGVSQNPRHKITKRGQNVTFRCDPISEHNRLYWYRQTLGQGPEFLTYFQNEAQLEKSRLLSDRFSAERPKGSFSTLEIQRTEQGDSAMYLCASSFYRGYGEQFFGPGTRLTVL.

V usage is TRBV30 and J usage is TRBJ1-5; no clear D. CDR1 and CDR2 (germline): GTSNPN, SVGIG (reference sequence). The CDR3 is 13 amino acids. Trimming removed 2 bases from V and 7 bases from J, with 12 bases in between. CDR3: CAWSREGGQPQHF. CDR3 in DNA: TGTGCCTGGAGTAGAGAGGGTGGACAGCCCCAGCATTTT.

This sequence joins TRBV6-5 and TRBJ1-2; no clear D gene. Germline V lookup: CDR1 MNHEY, CDR2 SVGAGI. V was pared by 0 bases and J by 3 bases, with 11 bases between. The CDR3 is made up of 15 amino acids. As DNA, the CDR3 is TGTGCCAGCAGTTACTCGCAAGGTGGAGACTATGGCTACACCTTC. It is translated as CASSYSQGGDYGYTF.

The chain links TRBV10-3 to TRBJ2-7; 9 bases are shared with TRBD2. Unmatched junction bases numbered 6, after V lost 3 bases and J lost 3 bases. Germline V gene sequence: CDR1 ENHRY, CDR2 SYGVKD. This CDR3 is 15 amino acids long. The CDR3 region has the DNA TGTGCCATCAGTGATATGTTGACTAGCGGCTACGAGCAGTACTTC. Translating it yields CAISDMLTSGYEQYF.